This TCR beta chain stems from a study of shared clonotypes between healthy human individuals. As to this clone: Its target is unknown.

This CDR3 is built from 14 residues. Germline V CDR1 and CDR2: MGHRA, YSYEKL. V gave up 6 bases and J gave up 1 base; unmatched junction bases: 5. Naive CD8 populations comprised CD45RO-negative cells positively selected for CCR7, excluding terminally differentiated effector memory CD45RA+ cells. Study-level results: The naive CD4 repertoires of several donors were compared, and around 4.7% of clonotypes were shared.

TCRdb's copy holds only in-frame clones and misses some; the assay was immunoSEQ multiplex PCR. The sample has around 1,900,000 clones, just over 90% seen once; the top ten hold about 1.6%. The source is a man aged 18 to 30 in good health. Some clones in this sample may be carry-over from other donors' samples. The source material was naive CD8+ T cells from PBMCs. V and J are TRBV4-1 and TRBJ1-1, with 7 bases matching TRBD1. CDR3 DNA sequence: TGCGCCAGCAGACAGACAGGGCAGAACACTGAAGCTTTCTTT. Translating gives CASRQTGQNTEAFF.